The TCR beta chain under discussion was sequenced for a study of T cell responses to AZD1222 COVID-19 vaccine (dated by TCRdb to the early 2020s). Turning to the overall study: TCR sequencing covered 233 trial participants: about 210 given two doses of AZD1222 and 26 given two doses of MenACWY control vaccine. Enrollment into the trials was organized by age into subgroups of 18-55, 56-69 and 70-plus years, and those subgroups contained about 160, 30 and 59 TCR-sequenced participants, respectively. Overall study outcomes, separate from this receptor: After two AZD1222 doses, both the breadth and the depth of spike-specific TCRs were significantly higher than at day 0 and than in MenACWY recipients. Conclusions about previously exposed vaccinees are limited, since just six AZD1222 recipients were seropositive for SARS-CoV-2 at baseline. The 56-69-year group was small, and its depth increase did not reach significance, likely because of low power. The whole spike protein was spanned by vaccine-associated CD4 TCRs, and dominant responses were seen in regions 160-218 and 743-854. Reportedly, almost half of the unique spike-specific TCRs recognized epitopes lying outside the regions that are mutated in the B.1.351 and B.1.1.7 variants. Most participants were white British and females outnumbered males, and the authors suggested that clonal diversity may have been underestimated. Because no day 14 peak-response samples were available, the repertoires could be characterized only after the peak T cell response.

What the time point label conveys for this sample: about 28 days (+/-7) after the second vaccine dose. AZD1222 recipients whose second dose came at about 4 weeks and those whose second dose came at about 12 weeks were combined into one group, since spike-specific TCR depth and breadth did not differ between the two schedules. The vaccinee samples were drawn from two UK trials, COV001 and COV002, one of which was a single-blind randomized controlled phase 2/3 trial testing AZD1222 (ChAdOx1 nCoV-19) in healthy adults. For TCRbeta chain sequencing, PBMC samples from trial participants were taken at day 0 and at day 28 after the second dose. The CDR3 regions of human TCRbeta chains were analyzed by immunosequencing. Per the source publication's procedure: Repertoire TCRs were checked for matches against a reference library of SARS-CoV-2-specific TCRs that had been generated using the MIRA antigen-specificity platform. Breadth was defined as the fraction of unique TCRs that were SARS-CoV-2-associated, and depth was defined as the fraction of total T cells that were SARS-CoV-2-associated. Each spike-specific TCR was assigned to its reactive spike region and to a CD4 or CD8 class using the MIRA data. Log10-transformed breadth and depth values were compared by one-way ANOVA with Sidak's multiple comparisons tests. TCRdb re-hosts the immuneACCESS table, in-frame sequences only. Its copies lack some clones; in the studies checked, an unresolved V gene accounts for under half of them, and the cause for the rest is not known. V and J calls and clone size are as listed in that table; D and trimming were resolved from the DNA. In this sample the table shows about 140,000 clones, around 91% of which occur a single time. Jointly, the top ten make up about 5.9% of the sample.

A note on this clone: Its antigen has not been determined. No much larger clone is present one base from it, and per-base qualities are unavailable.

This TCR was recovered from an adult who received the AZD1222 COVID-19 vaccine. The sample here was peripheral blood, taken 28 days after the second AZD1222 dose.

The nucleotide sequence reads as follows: TGTGCCAGCAGTTCGGACAGGGTTAACTATGGCTACACCTTC. Translated, it reads CASSSDRVNYGYTF. This sequence uses TRBV28 and TRBJ1-2; the junction holds 8 bases that match TRBD1. The germline V gene yields MDHEN for CDR1 and SYDVKM for CDR2. V trim: 4 bases; J trim: 1 base; unmatched bases: 2. There are 14 amino acids in the CDR3, from cysteine to phenylalanine inclusive. Of all the DNA, just the CDR3 is kept, 42 bases in frame from base 1.